This passage covers 5 T cell receptor beta chains from one sample sequenced in a study of CD8 T cells in ankylosing spondylitis. TCRdb passed the 5' RACE reads through MiXCR, listing each CDR3 protein once. The profile shows 180,000 or so distinct CDR3 sequences, around a tenth of them singletons. Input material: blood, either unsorted or a sorted T cell fraction (not recorded which). These receptors originate from a male donor with ankylosing spondylitis or in good health (not recorded which).

V and J are TRBV20-1 and TRBJ2-5; D possibly matches TRBD1 or TRBD2 (5 bases each). V shed 0 bases and J shed 2 bases, with 10 bases lying between them. The CDR3 runs 14 residues. CDR1 is DFQATT, CDR2 SNEGSKA, per germline (reference sequence). CDR3 coding DNA: TGCAGTGCTAGAGATCAAGAGGGGCAAGAGACCCAGTACTTC. Translating gives CSARDQEGQETQYF.

This clonotype was counted ten times or more. The genes are TRBV12-3 or TRBV12-4 and TRBJ1-5; D is unclear. CDR3 length: 14 amino acids. V was shortened by 5 bases and J by 5 bases, with 13 bases between the two germline ends. The CDR3 region has the DNA TGTGCCAGCAGTCCGTCGACCCCCTATCAGCCCCAGCATTTT. Translating it yields CASSPSTPYQPQHF.

This clonotype showed up many times. The gene calls are TRBV15 and TRBJ2-4; 12 bases are shared with TRBD2. The length of the CDR3 is 15 residues. After removal of 3 bases from V and 9 bases from J, the junction contained 6 bases not matched to a gene. The germline CDR1 and CDR2 sequences are LNHNV and YYDKDF (reference sequence). This CDR3 reads CATSSGLAGQVIQYF. DNA of the CDR3: TGTGCCACCAGCAGCGGACTAGCGGGGCAGGTCATTCAGTACTTC.

This clonotype was seen many times. The chain is built from TRBV10-3 and TRBJ2-7; D is possibly TRBD2 (6 bases). Germline V lookup: CDR1 ENHRY, CDR2 SYGVKD. V was shortened by 0 bases and J by 6 bases, with 12 bases between the two germline ends. The CDR3 is made up of 14 amino acids. The CDR3 DNA follows: TGTGCCATCAGTGAGTCAGGAGGGGTCGCCGAGCAGTACTTC. It specifies CAISESGGVAEQYF.

This clonotype was seen repeatedly, ten times or more. The chain joins TRBV28 to TRBJ1-1; D remains ambiguous. This CDR3 has 14 residues. Between the trimmed V and J ends, which lost 3 bases and 3 bases, there was a span of 11 bases. The germline V gene encodes CDR1 MDHEN and CDR2 SYDVKM. The chain's CDR3 is CASSLRTGHTEAFF. In DNA, the CDR3 is TGTGCCAGCAGTTTGAGAACCGGGCACACTGAAGCTTTCTTT.